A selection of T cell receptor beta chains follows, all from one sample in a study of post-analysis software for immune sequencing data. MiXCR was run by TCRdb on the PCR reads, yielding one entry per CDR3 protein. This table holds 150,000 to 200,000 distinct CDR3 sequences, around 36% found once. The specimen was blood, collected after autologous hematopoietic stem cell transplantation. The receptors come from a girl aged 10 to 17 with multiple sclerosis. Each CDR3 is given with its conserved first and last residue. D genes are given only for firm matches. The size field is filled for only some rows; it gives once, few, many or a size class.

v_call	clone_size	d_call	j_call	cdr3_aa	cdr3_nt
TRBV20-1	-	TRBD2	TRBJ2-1	CSARGPGLAGVGQFF	TGCAGTGCTAGAGGTCCGGGACTAGCGGGAGTAGGGCAGTTCTTC
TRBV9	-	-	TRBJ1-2	CASSPLQDSLYGYTF	TGTGCCAGCAGCCCTCTACAGGATTCACTCTATGGCTACACCTTC
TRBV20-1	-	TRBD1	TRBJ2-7	CSARGWTGDMDEQYF	TGCAGTGCTAGGGGTTGGACAGGGGATATGGACGAGCAGTACTTC
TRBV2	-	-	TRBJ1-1	CASRLRGGAFEAFF	TGTGCCAGCAGACTAAGGGGAGGCGCTTTTGAAGCTTTCTTT
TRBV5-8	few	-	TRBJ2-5	CASSLGGTSYQETQYF	TGTGCCAGCAGCTTGGGGGGGACTTCGTACCAAGAGACCCAGTACTTC
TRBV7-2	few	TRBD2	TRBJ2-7	CASTPRAREDLYF	TGTGCCAGCACACCTCGTGCGCGGGAGGATCTGTACTTC
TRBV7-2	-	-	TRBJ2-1	CASSLGNKRHNEQFF	TGTGCCAGCAGCTTAGGTAATAAGCGCCACAATGAGCAGTTCTTC
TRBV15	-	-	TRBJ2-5	CATSIPIAGTWTQYF	TGTGCCACCAGCATACCGATCGCGGGAACATGGACCCAGTACTTC
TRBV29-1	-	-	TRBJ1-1	CSVEATASSTEAFF	TGCAGCGTTGAAGCTACCGCGAGCTCCACTGAAGCTTTCTTT
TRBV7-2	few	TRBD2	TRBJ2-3	CASVGSGGSTDTQYF	TGTGCCAGCGTCGGGAGCGGGGGGAGCACAGATACGCAGTATTTT
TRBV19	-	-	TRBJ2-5	CASSIMSVGPGNQETQYF	TGTGCCAGTAGTATTATGTCCGTTGGGCCGGGGAACCAAGAGACCCAGTACTTC
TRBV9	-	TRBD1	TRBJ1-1	CASSVDRGPNTEAFF	TGTGCCAGCAGCGTAGACAGGGGCCCGAACACTGAAGCTTTCTTT
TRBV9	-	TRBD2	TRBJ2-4	CASSHSLAGSPHGQYF	TGTGCCAGCAGCCACTCCTTAGCGGGATCGCCCCACGGGCAGTACTTC